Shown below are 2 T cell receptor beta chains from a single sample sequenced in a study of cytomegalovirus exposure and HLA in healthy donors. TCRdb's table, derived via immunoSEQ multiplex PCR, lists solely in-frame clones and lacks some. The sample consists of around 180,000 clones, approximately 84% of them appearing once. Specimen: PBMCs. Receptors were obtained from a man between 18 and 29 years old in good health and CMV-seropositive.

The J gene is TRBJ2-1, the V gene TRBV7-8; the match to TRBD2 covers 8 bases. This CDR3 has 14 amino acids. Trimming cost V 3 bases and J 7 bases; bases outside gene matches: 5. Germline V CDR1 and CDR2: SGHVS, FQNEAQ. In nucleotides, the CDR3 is TGTGCCAGCAGCTTGCGGGAGGTCCTGAATGAGCAGTTCTTC. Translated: CASSLREVLNEQFF. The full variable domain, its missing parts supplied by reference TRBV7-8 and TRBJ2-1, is GAGVSQSPRYKVAKRGQDVALRCDPISGHVSLFWYQQALGQGPEFLTYFQNEAQLDKSGLPSDRFFAERPEGSVSTLKIQRTQQEDSAVYLCASSLREVLNEQFFGPGTRLTVL.

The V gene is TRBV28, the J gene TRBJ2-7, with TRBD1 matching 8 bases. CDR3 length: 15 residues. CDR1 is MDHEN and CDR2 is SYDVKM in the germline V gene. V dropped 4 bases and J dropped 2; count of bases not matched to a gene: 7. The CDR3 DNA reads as TGTGCCAGCAGTTCGACAGGGGCCTTAACCTACGAGCAGTACTTC. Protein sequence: CASSSTGALTYEQYF.